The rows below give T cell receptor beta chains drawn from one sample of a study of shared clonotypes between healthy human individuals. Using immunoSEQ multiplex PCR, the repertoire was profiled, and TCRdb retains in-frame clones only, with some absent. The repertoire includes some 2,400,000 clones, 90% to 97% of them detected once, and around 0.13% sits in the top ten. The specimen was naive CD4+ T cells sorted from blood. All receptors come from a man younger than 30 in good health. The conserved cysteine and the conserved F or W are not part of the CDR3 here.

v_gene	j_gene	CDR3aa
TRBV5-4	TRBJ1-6	ASSPFGSPLH
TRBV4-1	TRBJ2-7	ASSPEGVPRGEQY
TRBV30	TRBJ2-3	AWSEGTSGGPVRNTQY
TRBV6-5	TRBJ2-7	ASSFSGTREDEQY
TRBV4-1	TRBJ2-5	ASSHGRAAGETQY
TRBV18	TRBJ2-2	ASSPGLAGSAGELF
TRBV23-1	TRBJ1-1	ASSQSCGFWAF
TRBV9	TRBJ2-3	ASSSQGLDTQY
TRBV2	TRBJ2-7	ASSISGPPGYEQY
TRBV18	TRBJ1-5	ASSPSPINQPQH
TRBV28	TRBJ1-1	ASSLRGQVHTEAF
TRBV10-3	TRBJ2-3	AISDETDTQY
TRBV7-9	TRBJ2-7	ASSWGGGNDEQY
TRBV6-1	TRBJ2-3	ASNGEGDTQY